This T cell receptor (beta chain) was found in a study of T-cell reconstitution after alpha-beta-depleted transplantation in children. This clonotype has only a few counts. Germline V gene lookup returns CDR1 SGHRS and CDR2 YFSETQ. The CDR3 contains 13 residues. Trimming took 5 bases from V and 1 from J, leaving 7 bases between them. Unique molecular identifiers were incorporated into the prepared TCRbeta library. TCRdb ran MiXCR on the PCR reads and lists one entry per CDR3 protein. Among some 220,000 distinct CDR3 sequences listed, approximately 9.5% were seen once. The receptor was isolated from a human donor who donated a stem cell graft to a child with acute lymphoblastic leukemia. The rearrangement links TRBV5-1 to TRBJ1-5; D is uncertain. The sequencing used PBMCs from the stem cell graft donor, collected from the stem cell graft. The CDR3 DNA follows: TGCGCCAGCAGTCGGGAAAGCAATCAGCCCCAGCATTTT. Its protein is CASSRESNQPQHF.